This T cell receptor (beta chain) was sequenced for a study of cytomegalovirus exposure and HLA in healthy donors. About the study: Out of 350 to 400 genotyped donors, about 80% belonged to the Caucasian-associated ancestry cluster.

The CDR3 is 18 residues long. Trimming took 0 bases from V and 0 from J, leaving 16 bases between them. CDR1 and CDR2 from the germline V gene are KGHSH and LQKENI. Regarding the study as a whole: Association of around 17,000 TCR beta sequences with HLA alleles was found at 0.05 false discovery rate in a later analysis. Reportedly, a later analysis found an Asian-associated ancestry cluster had fewer N-insertions than the roughly 700-donor mean.

The PCR used 60 Vbeta and 13 Jbeta primers. Profiling relied on immunoSEQ multiplex PCR, and the TCRdb table lists in-frame clones only, not all of them. There are around 250,000 clones in the sample; about 86% occur only once, and 8% lies in the top ten. Comments on this clone: Its matching antigen is unknown.

The receptor comes from a woman aged 55-70 years in good health and CMV-seropositive. The chain recombines TRBV18 with TRBJ2-3, with D possibly matching TRBD2 (7 bases). Sequenced material: PBMCs. DNA for the CDR3: TGTGCCAGCTCACCACCGAGTGGGGGGGGCTTAAGCACAGATACGCAGTATTTT. Its translation is CASSPPSGGGLSTDTQYF. Complete variable domain (other parts from reference TRBV18 and TRBJ2-3): NAGVMQNPRHLVRRRGQEARLRCSPMKGHSHVYWYRQLPEEGLKFMVYLQKENIIDESGMPKERFSAEFPKEGPSILRIQQVVRGDSAAYFCASSPPSGGGLSTDTQYFGPGTRLTVL.